This T cell receptor (beta chain) was sequenced in a study of brain T cells in children with intractable seizures. The table came from immunoSEQ multiplex PCR; TCRdb's copy has only in-frame clones and leaves some out. Here the sample spans around 70,000 clones, about 93% being singletons. CDR3 length equals 16 residues. J gave up 5 bases and V 3 bases, and 10 bases lay outside the gene matches. The germline CDR1 and CDR2 sequences are SGHTA and FQGTGA. The receptor comes from a boy younger than two with tuberous sclerosis and intractable seizures. The sequences come from peripheral blood, collected at surgery. The chain carries TRBV7-3 and TRBJ2-1; 7 positions match TRBD1. CDR3 coding DNA: TGTGCCAGCAGCTTGCGAGGCAGGGGGTCACACAATGAGCAGTTCTTC. Amino acid sequence: CASSLRGRGSHNEQFF.